These 10 T cell receptor beta chains were all obtained from the same sample, sequenced in a study of blood T cell repertoires in COVID-19. Some clones are missing from TCRdb's copy, which holds only in-frame ones; the method was immunoSEQ multiplex PCR. The repertoire holds some 21,000 clones, with around 83% as singletons. Sequencing input: peripheral blood. The receptors come from a human donor with active COVID-19. The donor label of this sample is uncertain.

DNA for the CDR3: TGCGCCAGCAGATCGGCGGGGGGGCCGGGAGATACGCAGTATTTT. Protein: CASRSAGGPGDTQYF. The gene calls are TRBV5-1 and TRBJ2-3, with 9 bases aligning to TRBD2. Per germline, CDR1 SGHRS and CDR2 YFSETQ. CDR3 size: 15 residues. Trimming cost V 5 bases and J 5 bases; bases outside gene matches: 9.

This chain joins TRBV9 and TRBJ2-2; D is unresolved. Trimming took 0 bases from V and 7 from J, leaving 16 bases between them. Per germline, CDR1 SGDLS and CDR2 YYNGEE. This CDR3 has 16 residues. CDR3 loop: CASSVAGTPTGGELFF. In DNA form, the CDR3 reads TGTGCCAGCAGCGTAGCTGGTACTCCGACGGGCGGGGAGCTGTTTTTT.

The rearrangement joins TRBV3-1 (or the pseudogene TRBV3-2) to TRBJ2-1; TRBD2 is a possible D gene (6 bases). Between the trimmed V and J ends, which lost 1 base and 5 bases, there was a span of 18 bases. Germline V lookup: CDR1 LGHDT, CDR2 YNNKEL (reference sequence). The CDR3 contains 17 residues. The CDR3 coding sequence is TGTGCCAGCAGCCAAGTTACGACGGGGGAACGCAACAATGAGCAGTTCTTC. Residues: CASSQVTTGERNNEQFF.

The J gene is TRBJ2-1, the V gene TRBV9, with a weak D call TRBD1 (7 bases). The CDR3 runs to 18 residues. Germline CDR1 is SGDLS and CDR2 is YYNGEE. V lost 2 bases and J lost 1, with 19 bases in between. CDR3 residues: CASSVPQGGASSYNEQFF. The CDR3 DNA reads as TGTGCCAGCAGCGTCCCCCAGGGGGGAGCCTCTTCCTACAATGAGCAGTTCTTC. Full variable domain (rest looked up from reference TRBV9 and TRBJ2-1): DSGVTQTPKHLITATGQRVTLRCSPRSGDLSVYWYQQSLDQGLQFLIQYYNGEERAKGNILERFSAQQFPDLHSELNLSSLELGDSALYFCASSVPQGGASSYNEQFFGPGTRLTVL.

This rearrangement joins TRBV3-1 (or the pseudogene TRBV3-2) to TRBJ1-2; unclear D gene. CDR3 size: 14 residues. Per germline, CDR1 LGHDT and CDR2 YNNKEL (reference sequence). Trimming removed 0 bases at V and 4 bases at J, with 9 bases between. CDR3 protein: CASSQDSGPYGYTF. Here the CDR3 DNA reads TGTGCCAGCAGCCAAGATTCAGGTCCCTATGGCTACACCTTC.

This clone appeared once. This sequence joins TRBV18 and TRBJ2-7; 9 bases match TRBD1. Trimming took 3 bases from V and 2 from J; bases not matched to a gene: 2. The CDR3 contains 14 residues. From germline, CDR1 is KGHSH and CDR2 LQKENI. The CDR3 DNA follows: TGTGCCAGCTCACCGGGACAGGGCCCCTACGAGCAGTACTTC. Translating gives CASSPGQGPYEQYF.

This sequence joins TRBV7-9 and TRBJ1-1; D gene unclear. Per germline, CDR1 SEHNR and CDR2 FQNEAQ (reference sequence). There are 15 residues in the CDR3. V lost 3 bases and J lost 4, with 15 bases in between. The CDR3 coding sequence is TGTGCCAGCAGCTTGGTCTCCGGAGGCCTCACTGAAGCTTTCTTT. Its translation: CASSLVSGGLTEAFF. The whole variable domain, remainder taken from reference TRBV7-9 and TRBJ1-1, is DTGVSQNPRHKITKRGQNVTFRCDPISEHNRLYWYRQTLGQGPEFLTYFQNEAQLEKSRLLSDRFSAERPKGSFSTLEIQRTEQGDSAMYLCASSLVSGGLTEAFFGQGTRLTVV.

The chain couples TRBV2 to TRBJ1-2, with 10 bases lining up with TRBD1. The CDR3 is made up of 15 amino acids. V shed 6 bases and J 6 bases; nucleotides not matched to a gene: 10. CDR1 is SNHLY and CDR2 is FYNNEI in the germline V gene. The CDR3 region is CASRLGQGRSDGYTF. CDR3 DNA sequence: TGTGCCAGCAGGCTGGGACAGGGGCGCTCGGATGGCTACACCTTC.

The rearrangement uses TRBV5-1 and TRBJ2-2; D call uncertain. Trimming took 4 bases from V and 6 from J, leaving 13 bases between them. The CDR3 loop spans 14 amino acids. The germline gives CDR1 SGHRS, CDR2 YFSETQ. The CDR3 DNA sequence: TGCGCCAGCAGCCCGACGGGTGCCCCCGGGGAGCTGTTTTTT. Its protein product is CASSPTGAPGELFF.

The V call is TRBV9, the J call TRBJ1-2; D gene uncertain. The CDR3 covers 13 residues. Germline values: CDR1 SGDLS, CDR2 YYNGEE. V was shortened by 4 bases and J by 3 bases, with 10 bases between the two germline ends. CDR3 sequence reads: CASSPGIHYGYTF. CDR3 nucleotide sequence: TGTGCCAGCAGCCCGGGGATCCACTATGGCTACACCTTC. The whole variable domain, filled in from reference TRBV9 and TRBJ1-2, reads DSGVTQTPKHLITATGQRVTLRCSPRSGDLSVYWYQQSLDQGLQFLIQYYNGEERAKGNILERFSAQQFPDLHSELNLSSLELGDSALYFCASSPGIHYGYTFGSGTRLTVV.